The clone carrying this TCR beta chain was recorded a few times. What it binds is unknown. The data derive from a study of PD-1 blockade in classical Hodgkin lymphoma. Study-level findings and limits: Underlying causes for the observed repertoire differences were not defined, possibly disease activity or prior therapy. CD4+ TCR diversity climbed significantly by C4D1, unlike CD8+ TCR diversity.

The CDR3 spans 14 residues. Germline-derived CDR1 and CDR2 are SEHNR and FQNEAQ (reference sequence). Trimming took 1 base from V and 4 from J, leaving 10 bases between them. Sequencing was performed with immunoSEQ multiplex PCR; in TCRdb, only in-frame clones are kept and a portion is missing. This sample carries about 18,000 clones, 83% of them seen once, and the ten largest clones take approximately 15%. The time point: cycle 4 day 1 (C4D1), after five to seven weeks of nivolumab. All trial patients relapsed after autologous stem cell transplantation. Relapsed/refractory classical Hodgkin lymphoma patients had complete, partial or progressive responses.

The sequence derives from a human donor with classical Hodgkin lymphoma. The chain combines TRBV7-9 with TRBJ2-5, with D possibly TRBD1 on 5 matching bases. This sample comprised peripheral blood mononuclear cells (PBMCs), obtained before the fourth cycle of nivolumab. CDR3: CASSLDRGSETQYF. The CDR3 nucleotides are TGTGCCAGCAGCTTAGATAGGGGATCAGAGACCCAGTACTTC.